Presented here are 14 T cell receptor beta chains from one specimen sequenced in a study of T cell repertoires in cytomegalovirus infection. TCRdb called the reads again in MiXCR, with one record for every CDR3 protein. The data show approximately 770,000 distinct CDR3 sequences, 29% seen once. No antigen has been identified for these receptors. The specimen comprised cultured CD8+ T cells from PBMCs, sampled from culture after CMV antigen stimulation. The receptors here all came from a human donor in good health (CMV status not recorded). Some clones in this sample may be carry-over from other donors' samples.

This clonotype has a handful of counts. This chain joins TRBV7-6 and TRBJ2-1; weak D call: TRBD1 (5 bases). Trimming took off 4 bases at V and 8 bases at J, with 18 bases between the two ends. Germline-derived CDR1 and CDR2 are SGHVS and FNYEAQ. CDR3 length: 15 amino acids. CDR3 loop: CASSSRLGATDEQFF. The CDR3 DNA follows: TGTGCCAGCAGCTCCCGCCTAGGGGCGACAGATGAGCAGTTCTTC.

The chain is built from TRBV6-5 and TRBJ2-4, with 7 nucleotides matching TRBD1. From germline, CDR1 is MNHEY and CDR2 SVGAGI. The trim removed 2 bases at V and 1 base at J, leaving 8 bases unmatched. This CDR3 has 17 residues. The CDR3 protein is CASSYGNRGRAKNIQYF. CDR3 bases: TGTGCCAGCAGTTACGGTAACAGGGGCCGCGCCAAAAACATTCAGTACTTC.

CDR3 sequence reads: CASSDDTGWPNEQFF. For the CDR3, the DNA is TGTGCCAGCAGTGACGATACAGGGTGGCCGAATGAGCAGTTCTTC. The V and J genes are TRBV6-4 and TRBJ2-1; perhaps TRBD1 as D (6 bases). The CDR3 has 15 amino acids. CDR1 is MRHNA, CDR2 SNTAGT, per germline. The V end was cut by 2 bases, the J end by 7 bases, with 15 bases between.

This clonotype was seen ten or more times. The CDR3, as DNA: TGTGCCAGCAGCTTTAATATTGGTCGTGGCTACACCTTC. Amino acid sequence: CASSFNIGRGYTF. The V gene is TRBV7-8, the J gene TRBJ1-2; no reliable D call. Germline CDR1 and CDR2: SGHVS and FQNEAQ. The CDR3 extends over 13 amino acids. Between the trimmed V and J ends, which lost 3 bases and 7 bases, there was a span of 12 bases.

This chain connects TRBV27 to TRBJ1-5, with 7 bases that match TRBD1. The CDR3 extends over 14 amino acids. Unmatched junction bases numbered 5, after V lost 5 bases and J lost 4 bases. Germline V gives CDR1 MNHEY, CDR2 SMNVEV (reference sequence). CDR3 sequence: CASSRPGQNQPQHF. As DNA, the CDR3 is TGTGCCAGCAGTCGTCCGGGACAGAATCAGCCCCAGCATTTT.

The DNA for the CDR3 is TGTGCCACCTCGGTCCCTGAAGAGACCCAGTACTTC. It yields the protein CATSVPEETQYF. V is TRBV6-1 and J is TRBJ2-5; no definite D call. Trimming left V 10 bases short and J 3 bases short, with 12 bases between. There are 12 residues in the CDR3. Germline values: CDR1 MNHNS, CDR2 SASEGT.

This clonotype was observed a handful of times. The chain uses TRBV5-8 and TRBJ2-5; D uncertain. The CDR3 spans 11 residues. V gave up 6 bases and J gave up 7 bases, with 10 bases separating them. Germline CDR1 is SGHTS and CDR2 is YDEGEE. The chain's CDR3 is CASTLGATQYF. CDR3 nucleotides: TGTGCCAGCACCCTCGGCGCGACCCAGTACTTC. Complete variable domain (other parts from reference TRBV5-8 and TRBJ2-5): EAGVTQSPTHLIKTRGQQATLRCSPISGHTSVYWYQQALGLGLQFLLWYDEGEERNRGNFPPRFSGRQFPNYSSELNVNALELEDSALYLCASTLGATQYFGPGTRLLVL.

The V call is TRBV10-3, the J call TRBJ1-1; D gene unclear. This CDR3 is 12 amino acids long. The V and J ends lost 6 bases and 1 base respectively, with 6 bases between them. CDR1 and CDR2 from the germline V gene are ENHRY and SYGVKD. The CDR3 sequence: CAIRDANTEAFF. CDR3 DNA sequence: TGTGCCATCAGAGATGCGAACACTGAAGCTTTCTTT.

The chain joins TRBV6-5 to TRBJ1-1; 7 bases match TRBD1. Per the germline V gene, CDR1 is MNHEY and CDR2 is SVGAGI. Trimming took 5 bases from V and 7 from J; bases not matched to a gene: 4. The CDR3 has 12 amino acids. The CDR3 spells CASSETGIEAFF. The CDR3 bases are TGTGCCAGCAGTGAGACAGGGATTGAAGCTTTCTTT.

This clonotype appeared a few times. The chain links TRBV19 to TRBJ1-1; a weak D match, TRBD1 (6 bases). The CDR3 length is 16 residues. Trimming pared 5 bases from V and 0 bases from J, leaving 16 bases between. CDR1 is LNHDA, CDR2 SQIVND, per germline (reference sequence). The CDR3 region has the DNA TGTGCCAGTAGTCTGCAGGGGCGTCGGATGAACACTGAAGCTTTCTTT. This codes for CASSLQGRRMNTEAFF.

The chain links TRBV6-5 to TRBJ2-2; D ambiguous. The CDR3 spans 14 residues. Germline CDR1 and CDR2: MNHEY and SVGAGI. V lost 0 bases and J lost 4, with 6 bases in between. CDR3 residues: CASSYSIVTGELFF. CDR3 bases: TGTGCCAGCAGTTACTCGATTGTCACCGGGGAGCTGTTTTTT.

This chain joins TRBV27 and TRBJ1-4; a weak D match, TRBD1 (6 bases). Germline V gives CDR1 MNHEY, CDR2 SMNVEV (reference sequence). V was trimmed by 3 bases and J by 8 bases, leaving 13 bases between them. This CDR3 is built from 14 residues. Here the CDR3 reads CASSFWGAGEKLFF. The CDR3 coding sequence is TGTGCCAGCAGTTTCTGGGGGGCTGGCGAAAAACTGTTTTTT. The full variable domain, completed using reference TRBV27 and TRBJ1-4, is EAQVTQNPRYLITVTGKKLTVTCSQNMNHEYMSWYRQDPGLGLRQIYYSMNVEVTDKGDVPEGYKVSRKEKRNFPLILESPSPNQTSLYFCASSFWGAGEKLFFGSGTQLSVL.

The chain recombines TRBV27 with TRBJ2-7; perhaps D is TRBD1 or TRBD2 (5 bases each). V was shortened by 3 bases and J by 6 bases, with 15 bases between the two germline ends. Germline V gene lookup returns CDR1 MNHEY and CDR2 SMNVEV (reference sequence). The CDR3 has 14 residues. The CDR3 DNA follows: TGTGCCAGCAGTTTCGGGACCCCCCGGGCCGAGCAGTACTTC. Translated: CASSFGTPRAEQYF.

This clonotype was seen only a few times. The chain has TRBV6-6 and TRBJ1-2; 7 bases are a match to TRBD1. From germline, CDR1 is MNHNY and CDR2 SVGAGI (reference sequence). The J segment lost 10 bases and the V segment lost 7 bases, leaving 6 bases of the junction unmatched. This CDR3 comprises 11 residues. CDR3 coding DNA: TGTGCCAGCATTACAGGGGTTGCCTACACCTTC. This translates into CASITGVAYTF.